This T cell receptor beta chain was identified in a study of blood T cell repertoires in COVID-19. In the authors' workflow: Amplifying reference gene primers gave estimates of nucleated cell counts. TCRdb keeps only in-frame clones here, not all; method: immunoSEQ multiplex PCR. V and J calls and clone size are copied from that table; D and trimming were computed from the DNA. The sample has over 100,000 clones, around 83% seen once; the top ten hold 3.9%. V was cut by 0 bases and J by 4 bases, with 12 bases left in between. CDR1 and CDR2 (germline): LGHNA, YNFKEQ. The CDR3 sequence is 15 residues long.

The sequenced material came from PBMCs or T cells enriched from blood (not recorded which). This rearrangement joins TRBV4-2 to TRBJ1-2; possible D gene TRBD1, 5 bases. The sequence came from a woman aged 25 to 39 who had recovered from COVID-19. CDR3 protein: CASSQDGGGFYGYTF. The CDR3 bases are TGTGCCAGCAGCCAAGATGGGGGGGGATTCTATGGCTACACCTTC.